This passage covers 4 T cell receptor beta chains from one sample sequenced in a study of vaccination and CD4 T cells after COVID-19. TCRdb reprocessed the PCR reads with MiXCR, giving one entry per CDR3 protein. The data hold 20,000 to 25,000 distinct CDR3 sequences, with around three fifths observed a single time. This specimen was CD4+ T cells from blood, taken before SARS-CoV-2 vaccination. Source of these receptors: a human donor who had recovered from COVID-19.

CDR3 residues: CASSYSGSDSTDTQYF. The CDR3 DNA reads TGTGCCAGCAGTTACTCCGGCTCCGACAGCACAGATACGCAGTATTTT. The V and J genes are TRBV6-5 and TRBJ2-3, with unresolved D. The germline V gene has CDR1 MNHEY and CDR2 SVGAGI. Trimming stripped 0 bases from V and 0 bases from J, with 10 bases between. This CDR3 has 16 residues.

This chain uses TRBV10-3 with TRBJ2-5, with D unresolved. V was clipped by 3 bases and J by 2 bases, with 13 bases between them. Germline V gene sequence: CDR1 ENHRY, CDR2 SYGVKD. This CDR3 has 15 amino acids. The CDR3 DNA reads as TGTGCCATCAGTGACTCTTACAGAAATCAAGAGACCCAGTACTTC. Translation gives CAISDSYRNQETQYF.

This chain uses TRBV7-3 with TRBJ2-2; 9 nucleotides agree with TRBD1. The CDR3 loop spans 15 amino acids. The germline gives CDR1 SGHTA, CDR2 FQGTGA. Trimming at V came to 0 bases and at J to 5 bases, leaving 1 base not matched to a gene. CDR3 residues: CASSLTGQGTGELFF. The DNA for the CDR3 is TGTGCCAGCAGCTTAACGGGACAGGGAACCGGGGAGCTGTTTTTT.

This clonotype showed up just a few times. The chain employs TRBV28 and TRBJ2-5; 8 bases align to TRBD1. Germline-derived CDR1 and CDR2 are MDHEN and SYDVKM. CDR3 length equals 13 residues. V lost 2 bases to trimming and J lost 4 bases; unmatched junction nucleotides: 0. CDR3: CASSLQGAETQYF. The CDR3 coding sequence is TGTGCCAGCAGTTTACAGGGGGCAGAGACCCAGTACTTC.